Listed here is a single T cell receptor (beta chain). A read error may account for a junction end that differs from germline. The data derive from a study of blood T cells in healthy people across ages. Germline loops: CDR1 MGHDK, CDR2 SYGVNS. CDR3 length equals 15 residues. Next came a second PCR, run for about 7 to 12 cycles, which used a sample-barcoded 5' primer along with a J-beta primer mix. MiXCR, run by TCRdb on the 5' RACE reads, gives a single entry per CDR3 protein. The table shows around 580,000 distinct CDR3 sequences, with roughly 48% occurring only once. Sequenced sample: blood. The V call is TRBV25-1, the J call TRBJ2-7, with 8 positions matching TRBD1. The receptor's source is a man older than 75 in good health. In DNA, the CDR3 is TGTGCCAACAGTGAACGGACAGGGTTTTCCTACGAGCAGTACTTC. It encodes CANSERTGFSYEQYF.